This T cell receptor beta chain was identified in a study of blood T cell repertoires in COVID-19. The wider study: The analysed material was cDNA or gDNA that came from T cells, B-cell-depleted T cells, or PBMCs.

The length of the CDR3 is 12 residues. V dropped 3 bases and J dropped 6 bases, with 9 bases sitting between them. CDR1 is MGHRA, CDR2 YSYEKL, per germline. This clone was detected only a few times. Assay used: immunoSEQ multiplex PCR; TCRdb lists only in-frame clones, some missing. The repertoire consists of 150,000 to 180,000 clones, with under 95% occurring once and the leading ten covering about 0.55%. This clonotype originated in a man aged 45-60 years with acute or convalescent COVID-19. V and J are TRBV4-1 and TRBJ2-7; D not certain. The sequencing input was peripheral blood. For the CDR3, the DNA is TGCGCCAGCAGCCAGCTAGTCTGCGAGCAGTACTTC. It yields the protein CASSQLVCEQYF.